This T cell receptor (beta chain) emerged from a study of monozygotic twins with inflammatory bowel disease. Overall study findings and caveats: The sharing of clonotypes with others was lower in IBD patients than in healthy twins, especially with disease activity. Distinction of different T cell subtypes was not possible.

Concerning this clonotype itself: What it binds is unknown.

The UMIs carried a 6-nucleotide sample barcode, and they were added by template switching. Each CDR3 protein gets one entry in TCRdb, which reprocessed the 5' RACE reads and gives no DNA. The sample totals 93,000 or so distinct CDR3 sequences; its top ten clones hold less than 2%. Looked up from germline, CDR1 is MDHEN and CDR2 is SYDVKM. The CDR3 runs to 15 residues. This clonotype was sampled from a human donor with ulcerative colitis or Crohn's disease, or a healthy co-twin of an affected twin (not recorded which). The chain combines TRBV28 with TRBJ2-2; TCRdb's D call, TRBD1, is unchecked because there is no DNA. The specimen was blood. This CDR3 is CASRKGQTWTGELFF.